These 6 T cell receptor beta chains originate from one sample sequenced in a study of shared clonotypes between healthy human individuals. Sequencing used immunoSEQ multiplex PCR; TCRdb keeps in-frame clones, though not all of them. The data hold about 2.3 million clones, with around 90% observed a single time. Sequencing was done on a sample of naive CD4+ T cells from PBMCs. Stated subset: CD45RA+ positively selected. The receptor source for this set is a young man in good health. Some clones in this sample may be carry-over from other donors' samples.

The chain couples TRBV28 to TRBJ1-4, with TRBD1 as a possible D gene (5 bases). The CDR3 has 16 amino acids. Deletions cut 5 bases from V and 6 bases from J, with 19 bases between. Germline CDR1 and CDR2: MDHEN and SYDVKM. CDR3 sequence: CASSPPSGLKDEKLFF. CDR3 nucleotide sequence: TGTGCCAGCAGTCCACCCTCAGGGCTTAAGGATGAAAAACTGTTTTTT.

The chain carries TRBV7-9 and TRBJ2-3; D assignment may be TRBD1 or TRBD2 (5 bases each). CDR1 is SEHNR, CDR2 FQNEAQ, per germline (reference sequence). Deletions cut 7 bases from V and 2 bases from J, with 13 bases between. The CDR3 is made up of 14 amino acids. The CDR3: CASNPGQNTDTQYF. The CDR3 DNA reads TGTGCCAGCAACCCGGGGCAGAACACAGATACGCAGTATTTT.

The chain links TRBV11-2 to TRBJ1-1; D not certain. The CDR3 covers 14 residues. V was trimmed by 0 bases and J by 5 bases, leaving 10 bases between them. Germline CDR1 is SGHAT and CDR2 is FQNNGV. CDR3: CASSLDTGWTEAFF. For the CDR3, the DNA is TGTGCCAGCAGCTTAGATACGGGTTGGACTGAAGCTTTCTTT.

The chain couples TRBV29-1 to TRBJ2-7; the match to TRBD1 covers 8 bases. The CDR3 length is 11 residues. V dropped 3 bases and J dropped 6; count of bases not matched to a gene: 1. Germline lookup yields CDR1 SQVTM and CDR2 ANQGSEA. The chain's CDR3 is CSVEQGAEQYF. CDR3 nucleotide sequence: TGCAGCGTTGAGCAGGGGGCCGAGCAGTACTTC.

The sample holds one count of this clone. The sample holds other DNA sequences that translate to the same CDR3. The J gene is TRBJ2-5, the V gene TRBV7-9; D remains ambiguous. CDR1 is SEHNR and CDR2 is FQNEAQ in the germline V gene (reference sequence). This CDR3 has 12 amino acids. V was pared by 1 base and J by 4 bases, with 4 bases between. CDR3 protein: CASSLDRETQYF. The CDR3, as DNA: TGTGCCAGCAGCTTAGATCGAGAGACCCAGTACTTC.

About this clone itself: The same CDR3 also results from other DNA sequences found in this sample. The chain joins TRBV5-1 to TRBJ2-1; TRBD2 agrees at 11 bases. This CDR3 has 14 residues. V was pared by 2 bases and J by 7 bases, with 2 bases of the junction left unmatched. Germline CDR1 SGHRS, CDR2 YFSETQ. Written as DNA, the CDR3 is TGCGCCAGCAGCTTACTAGCGGGAGTGAATGAGCAGTTCTTC. It translates to CASSLLAGVNEQFF.